The 20 T cell receptor beta chains below were found in one sample sequenced in a study of cytotoxic CD8 clonotypes in ibrutinib-treated CLL. The data were produced by immunoSEQ multiplex PCR, yet TCRdb's version contains in-frame clones alone and is incomplete. The profile covers about 130,000 clones, with 70% to 90% appearing a single time and under 2.5% taken by the ten largest. This specimen was PBMCs, taken after 24 months of ibrutinib treatment. The receptors stem from a human donor with chronic lymphocytic leukemia.

The genes are TRBV4-1 and TRBJ2-5, with 8 bases fitting TRBD2. CDR3 length: 17 amino acids. The V gene end was trimmed by 3 bases and the J gene end by 4 bases; junction bases not matched to a gene: 13. Germline V lookup: CDR1 MGHRA, CDR2 YSYEKL. CDR3 sequence reads: CASSHGRALAGTETQYF. CDR3 DNA sequence: TGCGCCAGCAGCCATGGGAGAGCCCTAGCGGGTACAGAGACCCAGTACTTC.

This clone has just one count. The chain recombines TRBV5-1 with TRBJ2-7, with D maybe TRBD1 (6 bases). This CDR3 spans 13 amino acids. Germline V gene sequence: CDR1 SGHRS, CDR2 YFSETQ. Trimming left V 4 bases short and J 6 bases short, with 14 bases between. The DNA for the CDR3 is TGCGCCAGCAGCCCGAGGACAGTATCCGAGCAGTACTTC. Residues: CASSPRTVSEQYF.

The V and J genes are TRBV28 and TRBJ2-7, with 10 positions matching TRBD2. Germline CDR1 and CDR2: MDHEN and SYDVKM. With 6 bases clipped from V and 7 bases from J, the junction kept 12 bases outside the gene matches. The CDR3 covers 15 residues. As DNA, the CDR3 is TGTGCCAGCAGAACCTTAGCGGGAGGCCGTAGGGAGCAGTACTTC. Its translation: CASRTLAGGRREQYF.

This clone came up a few times. The CDR3 loop is CASSEWDTGELFF. CDR3 sequence (DNA): TGTGCCAGCAGTGAATGGGACACCGGGGAGCTGTTTTTT. The chain combines TRBV25-1 with TRBJ2-2; D remains ambiguous. This CDR3 is built from 13 residues. Germline V gene sequence: CDR1 MGHDK, CDR2 SYGVNS. V lost 1 base and J 3 bases, leaving 3 bases between the germline ends.

The J gene is TRBJ1-1, the V gene TRBV6-4; the D is unclear. The CDR3 spans 13 residues. Trimming took off 6 bases at V and 4 bases at J, with 12 bases between the two ends. Germline CDR1 and CDR2: MRHNA and SNTAGT. The CDR3 DNA reads TGTGCCAGCAGCGCCGGACGGTCCACTGAAGCTTTCTTT. This encodes CASSAGRSTEAFF.

The rearrangement joins TRBV19 to TRBJ2-7; D perhaps matches TRBD1 (6 bases). This CDR3 has 13 residues. CDR1 and CDR2 (germline): LNHDA, SQIVND (reference sequence). V shed 7 bases and J shed 1 base, with 11 bases lying between them. CDR3 nucleotide sequence: TGTGCCAGTAAGGGACACGGATCCTACGAGCAGTACTTC. The encoded protein is CASKGHGSYEQYF.

This clone was seen only once. The chain has TRBV11-2 and TRBJ1-3; weak D call: TRBD1 (5 bases). The CDR3 extends over 16 amino acids. V was cut by 3 bases and J by 0 bases, with 12 bases left in between. Looked up from germline, CDR1 is SGHAT and CDR2 is FQNNGV. The CDR3 region is CASSLTALSSGNTIYF. The CDR3 DNA follows: TGTGCCAGCAGCTTGACAGCGCTGAGCTCTGGAAACACCATATATTTT.

The chain joins TRBV5-1 to TRBJ2-1; D is unclear. Germline loops: CDR1 SGHRS, CDR2 YFSETQ. CDR3 length: 11 amino acids. V was shortened by 5 bases and J by 9 bases, with 9 bases between the two germline ends. The CDR3 loop reads CASRGPGEQFF. The CDR3 DNA reads TGCGCCAGCAGAGGGCCAGGTGAGCAGTTCTTC.

V and J are TRBV27 and TRBJ1-1; D might be TRBD1 (6 bases). The germline gives CDR1 MNHEY, CDR2 SMNVEV (reference sequence). The CDR3 consists of 17 residues. Trimming pared 3 bases from V and 6 bases from J, leaving 23 bases between. The CDR3 DNA reads TGTGCCAGCAGTTTCGGAGGCAGGGGCGAAAGGGGGGCTGAAGCTTTCTTT. Translating gives CASSFGGRGERGAEAFF.

A remark on this clone: Distinct nucleotide sequences in the sample also encode this CDR3. The chain employs TRBV15 and TRBJ1-5, with D tentatively TRBD1 (6 bases). The germline gives CDR1 LNHNV, CDR2 YYDKDF (reference sequence). This CDR3 is built from 16 residues. With 0 bases removed from V and 2 bases from J, the gap between germline ends came to 11 bases. DNA for the CDR3: TGTGCCACCAGCAGAGAGGGAGGGGGGGGCAATCAGCCCCAGCATTTT. Amino acids: CATSREGGGGNQPQHF.

The chain recombines TRBV4-1 with TRBJ2-5; 9 nucleotides align to TRBD2. The CDR3 has 16 amino acids. V was clipped by 0 bases and J by 5 bases; unmatched bases: 7. Per the germline V gene, CDR1 is MGHRA and CDR2 is YSYEKL. The CDR3 sequence: CASSQEGRGGEETQYF. As DNA, the CDR3 is TGCGCCAGCAGCCAAGAAGGGCGGGGGGGCGAGGAGACCCAGTACTTC.

This rearrangement joins TRBV7-9 to TRBJ1-2; 7 bases align to TRBD1. This CDR3 has 18 amino acids. CDR1 SEHNR and CDR2 FQNEAQ come from the germline V gene (reference sequence). The trim removed 1 base at V and 0 bases at J, leaving 11 bases unmatched. This chain's CDR3 is CASSLEGRQGSANYGYTF. DNA for the CDR3: TGTGCCAGCAGCTTAGAGGGAAGACAGGGATCCGCTAACTATGGCTACACCTTC.

The V and J genes are TRBV9 and TRBJ2-7; 8 bases align to TRBD1. Per the germline V gene, CDR1 is SGDLS and CDR2 is YYNGEE. The CDR3 runs to 13 residues. V lost 4 bases, J lost 5 bases, and 5 bases stayed unmatched. DNA for the CDR3: TGTGCCAGCAGCCGAGGACAGGGAGACGAGCAGTACTTC. It yields the protein CASSRGQGDEQYF.

V gene TRBV28 combines with J gene TRBJ1-1; a weak D match, TRBD1 (6 bases). Germline loops: CDR1 MDHEN, CDR2 SYDVKM. V was clipped by 2 bases and J by 6 bases, with 16 bases between them. CDR3 length: 15 amino acids. CDR3 coding DNA: TGTGCCAGCAGTTTACTGACAGGACGAGGTTCTGAAGCTTTCTTT. Residues: CASSLLTGRGSEAFF.

The V and J genes are TRBV28 and TRBJ1-6; D is uncertain. V lost 2 bases and J lost 10, with 9 bases in between. This CDR3 comprises 13 residues. Germline CDR1 MDHEN, CDR2 SYDVKM. CDR3: CASSLAVRSPLHF. The CDR3 coding sequence is TGTGCCAGCAGTTTAGCTGTTCGGTCACCCCTCCACTTT.

The rearrangement uses TRBV2 and TRBJ2-1; D possibly corresponds to TRBD2 (5 bases). This CDR3 has 13 amino acids. The V end was cut by 1 base, the J end by 6 bases, with 7 bases between. Germline-derived CDR1 and CDR2 are SNHLY and FYNNEI. The CDR3 here is CASSEERINEQFF. DNA of the CDR3: TGTGCCAGCAGTGAAGAGCGGATCAATGAGCAGTTCTTC.

The rearrangement uses TRBV11-2 and TRBJ2-5; D ambiguous. CDR1 is SGHAT and CDR2 is FQNNGV in the germline V gene. This CDR3 is built from 13 residues. The V end lost 5 bases, the J end lost 0 bases, and 7 bases lay between the germline ends. The CDR3 sequence is CASSVRDQETQYF. The CDR3 DNA follows: TGTGCCAGCAGCGTCCGGGACCAAGAGACCCAGTACTTC.

CDR3 sequence reads: CASSLLGYSGNEQFF. DNA for the CDR3: TGTGCCAGCAGTTTATTGGGGTACTCCGGAAATGAGCAGTTCTTC. The chain combines TRBV27 with TRBJ2-1, with D unclear. V was trimmed by 1 base and J by 7 bases, leaving 14 bases between them. The CDR3 loop spans 15 amino acids. Germline values: CDR1 MNHEY, CDR2 SMNVEV (reference sequence).

The rearrangement links TRBV7-2 to TRBJ2-3; D unclear. V was trimmed by 4 bases and J by 6 bases, leaving 8 bases between them. Germline V gene lookup returns CDR1 SGHTA and CDR2 FQGNSA. The CDR3 runs 12 residues. CDR3 sequence (DNA): TGTGCCAGCAGCTCGCAGATTGATACGCAGTATTTT. It translates to CASSSQIDTQYF.

V and J are TRBV25-1 and TRBJ2-5, with 8 bases identical to TRBD1. Per germline, CDR1 MGHDK and CDR2 SYGVNS. The CDR3 extends over 15 amino acids. Trimming took 4 bases from V and 5 from J; bases not matched to a gene: 9. CDR3: CASSVPGGLGETQYF. CDR3 nucleotides: TGTGCCAGCAGTGTGCCAGGGGGCTTGGGGGAGACCCAGTACTTC.